These 30 T cell receptor beta chains came from one sample sequenced in a study of blood T cells in healthy people across ages. Primers used in a second PCR of about 7 to 12 cycles were a sample-barcoded 5' primer and a J-beta primer mix. MiXCR, run by TCRdb on the 5' RACE reads, gives a single entry per CDR3 protein. The data show around 1,000,000 distinct CDR3 sequences, more than 30% seen once. Sequenced input: blood. These receptors were taken from a man aged 18 to 35 in good health.

This clonotype was counted between two and nine times. J is TRBJ1-4 and V is TRBV30; D remains ambiguous. Germline V gene sequence: CDR1 GTSNPN, CDR2 SVGIG (reference sequence). The CDR3 totals 13 residues. The V and J ends lost 3 bases and 8 bases respectively, with 13 bases between them. Here the CDR3 DNA reads TGTGCCTGGAGCGCCACGCGGGAGGAAAAACTGTTTTTT. Encoded protein: CAWSATREEKLFF.

The chain recombines TRBV12-5 with TRBJ2-1; the match to TRBD1 covers 7 bases. Germline CDR1 reads LGHNT; CDR2 reads FRNRAP. The CDR3 length is 16 residues. V was pared by 0 bases and J by 8 bases, with 10 bases of the junction left unmatched. The CDR3 DNA reads as TGTGCTAGTGGTTTGGTTCGGATCGACAGGGTCTATGAGCAGTTCTTC. It codes for CASGLVRIDRVYEQFF.

The rearrangement links TRBV3-1 to TRBJ1-5, with a possible D match to TRBD1 (5 bases). The CDR3 has 14 residues. The V gene lost 8 bases and the J gene lost 6 bases, with 17 bases spanning the gap. CDR1 and CDR2 from the germline V gene are LGHDT and YNNKEL (reference sequence). This CDR3 is CASGSAGDLQPQHF. DNA for the CDR3: TGTGCCAGCGGATCAGCCGGGGACCTTCAGCCCCAGCATTTT.

The chain recombines TRBV5-1 with TRBJ1-1; perhaps TRBD1 as D (5 bases). Germline V lookup: CDR1 SGHRS, CDR2 YFSETQ. V gave up 6 bases and J gave up 1 base, with 16 bases separating them. This CDR3 region has 15 residues. CDR3 bases: TGCGCCAGCAACGGCCAGGGAGTAAAGAACACTGAAGCTTTCTTT. Translating gives CASNGQGVKNTEAFF.

This clonotype was observed a handful of times. V usage is TRBV7-9 and J usage is TRBJ1-5, with TRBD1 matching 7 bases. The length of the CDR3 is 15 residues. V lost 8 bases, J lost 5 bases, and 12 bases stayed unmatched. Germline CDR1 reads SEHNR; CDR2 reads FQNEAQ (reference sequence). The CDR3 nucleotides read TGTGCCAGCGGCTCTGGCGACAGGGATGATCAGCCCCAGCATTTT. It specifies CASGSGDRDDQPQHF.

This clonotype appeared once. V and J are TRBV7-9 and TRBJ2-5; 8 bases align to TRBD2. This CDR3 comprises 18 residues. Germline CDR1 is SEHNR and CDR2 is FQNEAQ (reference sequence). The ends lost 7 bases at V and 4 bases at J; junction bases unmatched: 20. This chain's CDR3 is CASKTRGGSSGDPETQYF. The CDR3 nucleotides read TGTGCCAGCAAAACCCGAGGAGGGAGTAGCGGGGACCCAGAGACCCAGTACTTC.

This clonotype appeared a few times. V gene TRBV4-3 combines with J gene TRBJ2-1; D is possibly TRBD1 or TRBD2 (5 bases each). CDR1 and CDR2 (germline): LGHNA, YSLEER. Deletions cut 1 base from V and 4 bases from J, with 11 bases between. The CDR3 has 15 amino acids. The CDR3 protein is CASSQGDDGYNEQFF. CDR3 sequence (DNA): TGCGCCAGCAGCCAAGGGGACGACGGTTACAATGAGCAGTTCTTC.

The V gene is TRBV12-3 or TRBV12-4, the J gene TRBJ1-1, with no clear D. The CDR3 loop spans 13 amino acids. V lost 1 base to trimming and J lost 5 bases, with 8 bases between them. This CDR3 reads CASSLGAKTEAFF. As DNA, the CDR3 is TGTGCCAGCAGTTTAGGGGCCAAGACTGAAGCTTTCTTT.

Only a few counts were recorded for this clonotype. This chain joins TRBV12-3 or TRBV12-4 and TRBJ1-2, with D hard to call. The CDR3 runs to 14 residues. The V gene lost 2 bases and the J gene lost 2 bases, with 9 bases spanning the gap. DNA for the CDR3: TGTGCCAGCAGTTTAAAGGCAAACAACTATGGCTACACCTTC. Residues: CASSLKANNYGYTF.

This chain joins TRBV20-1 and TRBJ1-4, with 7 bases identical to TRBD1. This CDR3 region has 14 residues. With V trimmed by 0 bases and J by 7 bases, 5 bases remained unmatched. The germline V gene has CDR1 DFQATT and CDR2 SNEGSKA (reference sequence). The CDR3 nucleotides are TGCAGTGCTAGAGATCCGACAGGGCCTGAAAAACTGTTTTTT. It is translated as CSARDPTGPEKLFF.

The chain has TRBV6-5 and TRBJ2-1; 9 bases are shared with TRBD1. The ends lost 3 bases at V and 4 bases at J; junction bases unmatched: 4. The CDR3 has 15 residues. CDR1 MNHEY and CDR2 SVGAGI come from the germline V gene. The CDR3: CASSYRGTGYNEQFF. CDR3 in DNA: TGTGCCAGCAGTTATCGTGGGACAGGGTACAATGAGCAGTTCTTC.

The J gene is TRBJ1-2, the V gene TRBV27; a possible D gene is TRBD1 (6 bases). The V end lost 1 base, the J end lost 6 bases, and 15 bases lay between the germline ends. The CDR3 sequence is 15 residues long. Germline loops: CDR1 MNHEY, CDR2 SMNVEV (reference sequence). The CDR3 DNA reads as TGTGCCAGCAGTTTATTGGGGGGCGGAATGGATGGCTACACCTTC. Translating gives CASSLLGGGMDGYTF.

This clonotype occurred many times. V usage is TRBV10-3 and J usage is TRBJ2-5; D remains ambiguous. Deletions cut 2 bases from V and 5 bases from J, with 3 bases between. Germline V gene lookup returns CDR1 ENHRY and CDR2 SYGVKD. The CDR3 covers 11 residues. The CDR3 sequence is CAISEKETQYF. In DNA form, the CDR3 reads TGTGCCATCAGTGAGAAGGAGACCCAGTACTTC.

The chain uses TRBV5-1 and TRBJ1-6; tentative D call: TRBD1 (6 bases). CDR3 length: 15 residues. Between the trimmed V and J ends, which lost 4 bases and 5 bases, there was a span of 13 bases. CDR1 SGHRS and CDR2 YFSETQ come from the germline V gene. The chain's CDR3 is CASSLGTPNNSPLHF. As DNA, the CDR3 is TGCGCCAGCAGCCTCGGGACACCGAATAATTCACCCCTCCACTTT.

There are a few counts of this clonotype. The chain employs TRBV20-1 and TRBJ2-3; 8 bases match TRBD1. J lost 6 bases, V lost 2 bases, and 7 bases had no gene match. CDR3 length equals 14 residues. Looked up from germline, CDR1 is DFQATT and CDR2 is SNEGSKA (reference sequence). The CDR3 DNA is TGCAGTGCTAGAACTGGGACAGGAATGGATACGCAGTATTTT. Translated, it gives CSARTGTGMDTQYF.

The chain links TRBV6-2 or TRBV6-3 to TRBJ1-5, with 10 bases aligning to TRBD1. Germline V CDR1 and CDR2: MNHEY, SVGEGT. The CDR3 runs 15 residues. Losses at the gene ends were 6 bases for V and 6 bases for J; bases not matched to a gene: 8. The CDR3 DNA follows: TGTGCCAGCAGCTGGGACAGGGGAGAAAGTCAGCCCCAGCATTTT. Encoded protein: CASSWDRGESQPQHF.

This clonotype was seen a handful of times. The chain is built from TRBV5-1 and TRBJ2-5; D is possibly TRBD2 (7 bases). The germline V gene encodes CDR1 SGHRS and CDR2 YFSETQ. V lost 0 bases to trimming and J lost 4 bases, with 16 bases between them. There are 16 residues in the CDR3. This CDR3 is CASSLEGGRLRETQYF. In DNA, the CDR3 is TGCGCCAGCAGCTTGGAGGGGGGGCGTCTGAGAGAGACCCAGTACTTC.

This clonotype was found once. The junction departs from germline at one end; a sequencing error may be responsible. The genes are TRBV6-5 and TRBJ2-4, with D perhaps assigned TRBD1 or TRBD2 (5 bases each). The assigned J gene may be wrong: the sequence end matches TRBJ2-5 better. Looked up from germline, CDR1 is MNHEY and CDR2 is SVGAGI. The CDR3 covers 13 residues. CDR3 DNA sequence: TGTGCCGGCAGTTTTGGGGGCCAAGAGACCCAGTACTTC. This encodes CAGSFGGQETQYF.

A single count supports this clonotype. The rearrangement joins TRBV2 to TRBJ2-1; D gene uncertain. Near its end, the DNA agrees better with TRBJ2-7, so the J call may be wrong. CDR3 length equals 15 residues. Germline CDR1 SNHLY, CDR2 FYNNEI. In DNA, the CDR3 is TGTGCCAGCAGGGGTACCTATCTCTCCTACAATGAGCAGTACTTC. This translates into CASRGTYLSYNEQYF.

The CDR3 loop reads CSTARDGENQPQHF. CDR3 DNA sequence: TGTTCAACCGCCCGGGACGGGGAGAATCAGCCCCAGCATTTT. The chain recombines TRBV12-5 with TRBJ1-5, with D possibly being TRBD1 (5 bases). From germline, CDR1 is LGHNT and CDR2 FRNRAP. This CDR3 has 14 amino acids.

This clonotype has a handful of counts. The rearrangement uses TRBV20-1 and TRBJ1-2, with D maybe TRBD1 (5 bases). This CDR3 is built from 15 residues. Germline V lookup: CDR1 DFQATT, CDR2 SNEGSKA (reference sequence). Trimming took off 0 bases at V and 4 bases at J, with 15 bases between the two ends. The CDR3 is CSAREPTGLLYGYTF. CDR3 sequence (DNA): TGCAGTGCTAGAGAGCCTACAGGACTACTCTATGGCTACACCTTC.

The rearrangement joins TRBV20-1 to TRBJ1-2; weak D call: TRBD1 (6 bases). The V end was cut by 0 bases, the J end by 11 bases, with 16 bases between. The germline V gene encodes CDR1 DFQATT and CDR2 SNEGSKA (reference sequence). The CDR3 sequence is 13 residues long. CDR3 bases: TGCAGTGCTAGAGAACGGACAGAGGGCGGGTACACCTTC. Its translation is CSARERTEGGYTF.

Regarding this clonotype: This may come from a read error, since a much larger clone is one base off. In nucleotides, the CDR3 is TGTGCCAGCAGTGAAGCGGGGAGGCGCGATCAGCCCCAGCATTTT. Translating gives CASSEAGRRDQPQHF. V usage is TRBV2 and J usage is TRBJ1-5; D remains unclear. CDR3 length equals 15 residues. CDR1 is SNHLY and CDR2 is FYNNEI in the germline V gene. V was cut by 0 bases and J by 5 bases, with 11 bases left in between.

Ten or more counts support this clonotype. V and J are TRBV4-2 and TRBJ2-1; D not certain. The germline CDR1 and CDR2 sequences are LGHNA and YNFKEQ. V dropped 6 bases and J dropped 7 bases, with 10 bases sitting between them. This CDR3 spans 12 amino acids. CDR3 residues: CASSQRRNEQFF. CDR3 coding DNA: TGTGCCAGCAGTCAACGGCGGAATGAGCAGTTCTTC.

In this sample, this clonotype turned up many times. This chain joins TRBV6-2 or TRBV6-3 and TRBJ2-7; 8 nucleotides match TRBD1. J lost 4 bases, V lost 2 bases, and 4 bases had no gene match. The CDR3 is 14 residues long. The germline V gene encodes CDR1 MNHEY and CDR2 SVGEGT. The CDR3 is CASSYVGQGYEQYF. The CDR3 region has the DNA TGTGCCAGCAGTTACGTCGGACAGGGATACGAGCAGTACTTC.

This clonotype has ten or more counts. The chain carries TRBV6-4 and TRBJ2-1; 7 bases fit TRBD2. Trimming cost V 4 bases and J 1 base; bases outside gene matches: 7. Germline V gene sequence: CDR1 MRHNA, CDR2 SNTAGT. This CDR3 is 16 amino acids long. As DNA, the CDR3 is TGTGCCAGCAGTGCCGACAGCGGGGAGTCCTACAATGAGCAGTTCTTC. This encodes CASSADSGESYNEQFF.

The chain joins TRBV25-1 to TRBJ1-4; D unclear. V shed 0 bases and J shed 5 bases, with 13 bases lying between them. Looked up from germline, CDR1 is MGHDK and CDR2 is SYGVNS. This CDR3 has 16 amino acids. The CDR3 loop reads CASSEYSTAYNEKLFF. The DNA of the CDR3 is TGTGCCAGCAGTGAATATAGCACAGCTTACAATGAAAAACTGTTTTTT.

This clonotype was seen only a few times. The chain is built from TRBV7-9 and TRBJ1-1; D uncertain. Germline V lookup: CDR1 SEHNR, CDR2 FQNEAQ (reference sequence). V lost 8 bases to trimming and J lost 5 bases, with 3 bases between them. The CDR3 extends over 9 amino acids. CDR3 region: CASGTEAFF. CDR3 DNA sequence: TGTGCCAGCGGGACTGAAGCTTTCTTT.

The genes are TRBV12-3 or TRBV12-4 and TRBJ2-3; no clear D. The CDR3 is made up of 16 amino acids. Trimming removed 6 bases at V and 2 bases at J, with 18 bases between. CDR3: CASSPLPQLLTDTQYF. Here the CDR3 DNA reads TGTGCCAGCAGCCCCCTGCCGCAGCTCCTCACAGATACGCAGTATTTT.

This clonotype has only a few counts. The chain links TRBV20-1 to TRBJ1-2, with 8 bases identical to TRBD1. The CDR3 spans 14 residues. The V gene end was trimmed by 6 bases and the J gene end by 8 bases; junction bases not matched to a gene: 14. Per germline, CDR1 DFQATT and CDR2 SNEGSKA (reference sequence). CDR3 amino acids: CSATKGSGGLGYTF. Here the CDR3 DNA reads TGCAGTGCCACGAAGGGCTCAGGGGGCTTGGGCTACACCTTC.